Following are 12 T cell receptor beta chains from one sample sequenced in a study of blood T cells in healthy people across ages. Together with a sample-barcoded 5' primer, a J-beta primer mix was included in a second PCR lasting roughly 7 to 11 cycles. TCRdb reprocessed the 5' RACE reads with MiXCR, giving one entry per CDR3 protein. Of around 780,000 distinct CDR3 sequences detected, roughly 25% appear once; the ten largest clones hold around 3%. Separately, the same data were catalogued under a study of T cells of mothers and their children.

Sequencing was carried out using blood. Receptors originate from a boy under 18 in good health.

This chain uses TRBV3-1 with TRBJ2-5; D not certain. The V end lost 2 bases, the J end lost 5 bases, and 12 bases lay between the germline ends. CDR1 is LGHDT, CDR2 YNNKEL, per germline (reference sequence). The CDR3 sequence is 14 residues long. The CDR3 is CASSQLTTTETQYF. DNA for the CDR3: TGTGCCAGCAGCCAACTTACTACTACGGAGACCCAGTACTTC.

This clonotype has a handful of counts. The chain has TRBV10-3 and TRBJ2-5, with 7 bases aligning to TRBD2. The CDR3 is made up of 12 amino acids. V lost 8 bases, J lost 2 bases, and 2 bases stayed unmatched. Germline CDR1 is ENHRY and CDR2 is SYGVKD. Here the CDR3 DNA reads TGTGCCATCGGGCGGGGGCAAGAGACCCAGTACTTC. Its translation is CAIGRGQETQYF.

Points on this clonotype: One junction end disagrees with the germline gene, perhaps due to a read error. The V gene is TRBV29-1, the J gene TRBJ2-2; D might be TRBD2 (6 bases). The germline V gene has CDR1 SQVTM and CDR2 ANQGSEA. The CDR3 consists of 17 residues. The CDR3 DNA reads TGCAGCGTTGGATCCCAGGGTCTAGGGATGGGCACCGGGGGGCTGTTTTTT. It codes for CSVGSQGLGMGTGGLFF.

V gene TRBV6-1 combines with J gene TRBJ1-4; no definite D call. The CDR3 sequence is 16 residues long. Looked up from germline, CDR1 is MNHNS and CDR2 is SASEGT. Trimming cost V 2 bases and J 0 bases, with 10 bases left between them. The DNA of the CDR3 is TGTGCCAGCAGTGAAATGGACGGGTCAACTAATGAAAAACTGTTTTTT. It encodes CASSEMDGSTNEKLFF.

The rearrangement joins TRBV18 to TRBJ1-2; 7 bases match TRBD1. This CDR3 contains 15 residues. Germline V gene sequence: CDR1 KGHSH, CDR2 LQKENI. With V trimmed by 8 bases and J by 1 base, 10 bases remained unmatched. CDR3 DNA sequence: TGTGCCAGCACTCCAACAGGGGTGAATAACTATGGCTACACCTTC. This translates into CASTPTGVNNYGYTF.

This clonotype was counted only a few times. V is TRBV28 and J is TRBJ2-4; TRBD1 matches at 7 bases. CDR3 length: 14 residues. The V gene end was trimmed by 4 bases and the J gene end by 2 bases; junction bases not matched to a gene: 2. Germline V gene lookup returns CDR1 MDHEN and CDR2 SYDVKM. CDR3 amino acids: CASSYRGSKNIQYF. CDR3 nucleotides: TGTGCCAGCAGTTACAGGGGTTCCAAAAACATTCAGTACTTC. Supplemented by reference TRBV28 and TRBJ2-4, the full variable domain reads DVKVTQSSRYLVKRTGEKVFLECVQDMDHENMFWYRQDPGLGLRLIYFSYDVKMKEKGDIPEGYSVSREKKERFSLILESASTNQTSMYLCASSYRGSKNIQYFGAGTRLSVL.

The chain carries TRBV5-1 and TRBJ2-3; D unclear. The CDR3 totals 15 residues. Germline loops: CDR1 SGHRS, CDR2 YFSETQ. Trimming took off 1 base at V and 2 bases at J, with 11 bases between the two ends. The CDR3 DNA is TGCGCCAGCAGCTTGTCTTTCGACGACACAGATACGCAGTATTTT. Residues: CASSLSFDDTDTQYF.

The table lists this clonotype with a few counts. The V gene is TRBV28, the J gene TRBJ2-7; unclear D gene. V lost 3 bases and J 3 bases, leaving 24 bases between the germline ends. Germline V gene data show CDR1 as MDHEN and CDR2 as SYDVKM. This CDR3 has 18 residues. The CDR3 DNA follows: TGTGCCAGCAGTTTGAGGCCGGCATGGCCTAGATGGTTCTACGAGCAGTACTTC. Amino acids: CASSLRPAWPRWFYEQYF.

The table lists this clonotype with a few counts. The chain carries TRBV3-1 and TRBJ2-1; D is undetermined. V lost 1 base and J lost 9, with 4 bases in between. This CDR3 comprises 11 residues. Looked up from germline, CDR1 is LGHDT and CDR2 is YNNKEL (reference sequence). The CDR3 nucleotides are TGTGCCAGCAGCCAAGCGGTTGAGCAGTTCTTC. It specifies CASSQAVEQFF.

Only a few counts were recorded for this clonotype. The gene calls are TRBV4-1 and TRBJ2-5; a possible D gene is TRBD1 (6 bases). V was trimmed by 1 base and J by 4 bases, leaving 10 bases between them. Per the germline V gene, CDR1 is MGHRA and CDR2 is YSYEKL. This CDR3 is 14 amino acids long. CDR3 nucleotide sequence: TGCGCCAGCAGCCAAGTAGGGGGTCTAGAGACCCAGTACTTC. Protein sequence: CASSQVGGLETQYF.

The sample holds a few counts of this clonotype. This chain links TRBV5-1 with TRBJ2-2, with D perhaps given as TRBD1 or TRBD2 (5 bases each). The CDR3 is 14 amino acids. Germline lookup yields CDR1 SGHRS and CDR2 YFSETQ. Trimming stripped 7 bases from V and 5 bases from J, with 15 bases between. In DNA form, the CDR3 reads TGCGCCAGCCGGGACCCTCGAGGGACCGGGGAGCTGTTTTTT. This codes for CASRDPRGTGELFF.

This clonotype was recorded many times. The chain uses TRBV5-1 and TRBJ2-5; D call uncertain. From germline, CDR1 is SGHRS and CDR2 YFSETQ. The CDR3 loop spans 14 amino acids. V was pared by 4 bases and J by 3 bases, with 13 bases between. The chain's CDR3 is CASSPSGREETQYF. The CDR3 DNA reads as TGCGCCAGCAGCCCCTCGGGCAGAGAAGAGACCCAGTACTTC.